The 22 T cell receptor beta chains reported below all come from one sample, sequenced in a study of T cell responses to AZD1222 COVID-19 vaccine. Measured with immunoSEQ multiplex PCR; TCRdb has only the in-frame clones, and not every one. The sample gives roughly 150,000 clones, about 90% of which show up once; around 6.3% is in the top ten. The specimen was peripheral blood, collected 28 days after the second AZD1222 dose. All receptors derive from an adult who received the AZD1222 COVID-19 vaccine.

The sample holds one count of this clone. The chain joins TRBV10-3 to TRBJ2-3, with 9 bases that match TRBD2. Germline V lookup: CDR1 ENHRY, CDR2 SYGVKD. CDR3 size: 13 residues. Trimming at V came to 10 bases and at J to 5 bases, leaving 7 bases not matched to a gene. The DNA of the CDR3 is TGTGCCACCCGTGCGGGGGGGGGAGATACGCAGTATTTT. As protein: CATRAGGGDTQYF.

V is TRBV4-2 and J is TRBJ2-2, with D perhaps TRBD1 (7 bases). Per germline, CDR1 LGHNA and CDR2 YNFKEQ. There are 18 residues in the CDR3. V was trimmed by 6 bases and J by 4 bases, leaving 24 bases between them. The CDR3 is CASRLVEQGTEGTGELFF. The CDR3 coding sequence is TGTGCCAGCAGGCTTGTAGAACAGGGGACTGAGGGCACCGGGGAGCTGTTTTTT.

This clone appeared a few times. In DNA form, the CDR3 reads TGTGCCAGCTCACGAACTAGCGGGGCCGATACGCAGTATTTT. It is translated as CASSRTSGADTQYF. J is TRBJ2-3 and V is TRBV18; 10 bases line up with TRBD2. V lost 4 bases, J lost 6 bases, and 4 bases stayed unmatched. The V gene's germline CDR1 is KGHSH and CDR2 LQKENI. This CDR3 spans 14 amino acids. The full variable domain, its missing parts supplied by reference TRBV18 and TRBJ2-3, is NAGVMQNPRHLVRRRGQEARLRCSPMKGHSHVYWYRQLPEEGLKFMVYLQKENIIDESGMPKERFSAEFPKEGPSILRIQQVVRGDSAAYFCASSRTSGADTQYFGPGTRLTVL.

The genes are TRBV2 and TRBJ1-6; D gene uncertain. The CDR3 totals 13 residues. In germline, CDR1 is SNHLY, CDR2 FYNNEI. Trimming removed 6 bases at V and 14 bases at J, with 17 bases between. CDR3: CASRGDVGLSLHF. The CDR3 DNA follows: TGTGCCAGCAGGGGTGACGTAGGTTTGTCCCTCCACTTT.

The chain uses TRBV12-3 or TRBV12-4 and TRBJ2-1; tentatively, D is TRBD2 (6 bases). The V gene lost 6 bases and the J gene lost 3 bases, with 9 bases spanning the gap. The CDR3 loop spans 13 amino acids. CDR3 DNA: TGTGCCAGCAGCTGGACTAACTACAATGAGCAGTTCTTC. Protein sequence: CASSWTNYNEQFF.

This chain joins TRBV12-3 or TRBV12-4 and TRBJ1-4; TRBD1 might be the D (5 bases). The CDR3 totals 13 residues. V dropped 7 bases and J dropped 6 bases, with 12 bases sitting between them. The CDR3 reads CASNPGTDEKLFF. CDR3 DNA sequence: TGTGCCAGCAATCCCGGGACGGATGAAAAACTGTTTTTT.

CDR3 region: CASSYDRAQETQYF. CDR3 in DNA: TGTGCCAGCAGTTATGACAGGGCCCAAGAGACCCAGTACTTC. The chain carries TRBV5-8 and TRBJ2-5; TRBD1 agrees at 7 bases. Germline CDR1 and CDR2: SGHTS and YDEGEE. Germline trimming cut 5 bases from V and 1 base from J; bases unmatched to any gene: 5. There are 14 residues in the CDR3.

The chain employs TRBV19 and TRBJ2-7; perhaps D is TRBD1 or TRBD2 (5 bases each). This CDR3 is built from 14 residues. CDR1 is LNHDA, CDR2 SQIVND, per germline (reference sequence). V lost 3 bases, J lost 2 bases, and 11 bases lay in between. Written as DNA, the CDR3 is TGTGCCAGTAGTATCGCCGGGGCGACCTACGAGCAGTACTTC. Its protein product is CASSIAGATYEQYF.

The chain recombines TRBV28 with TRBJ1-2; TRBD1 matches 7 bases. Germline V lookup: CDR1 MDHEN, CDR2 SYDVKM. V was pared by 5 bases and J by 4 bases, with 13 bases of the junction left unmatched. This CDR3 has 16 amino acids. The CDR3 protein is CASSPPGRGQGYGYTF. CDR3 coding DNA: TGTGCCAGCAGTCCGCCGGGGAGGGGGCAGGGCTATGGCTACACCTTC.

The chain links TRBV6-5 to TRBJ1-6; TRBD1 matches 8 bases. CDR1 and CDR2 from the germline V gene are MNHEY and SVGAGI. The CDR3 runs to 13 residues. Trimming took 4 bases from V and 10 from J; bases not matched to a gene: 3. This CDR3 reads CASSFRGRSPLHF. CDR3 DNA sequence: TGTGCCAGCAGTTTCAGGGGGCGATCACCCCTCCACTTT.

The V call is TRBV7-6, the J call TRBJ2-1, with 10 nucleotides matching TRBD2. V lost 5 bases to trimming and J lost 7 bases; unmatched junction nucleotides: 8. The CDR3 is 15 residues long. The germline CDR1 and CDR2 sequences are SGHVS and FNYEAQ. The CDR3 nucleotides are TGTGCCAGCAGCCTACTAGCGGGAATCGGGAATGAGCAGTTCTTC. This sequence encodes CASSLLAGIGNEQFF.

As to this clone: The sample has other DNA sequences that encode this CDR3 too. The chain combines TRBV3-1 (or the pseudogene TRBV3-2) with TRBJ2-7; the D is unclear. This CDR3 region has 12 residues. Trimming pared 3 bases from V and 1 base from J, leaving 4 bases between. Germline CDR1 is LGHDT and CDR2 is YNNKEL (reference sequence). CDR3: CASSHDSYEQYF. Here the CDR3 DNA reads TGTGCCAGCAGCCACGATTCCTACGAGCAGTACTTC.

This clone was recorded a few times. The chain has TRBV19 and TRBJ1-5; D might be TRBD1 (6 bases). The germline V gene encodes CDR1 LNHDA and CDR2 SQIVND (reference sequence). The CDR3 is made up of 14 amino acids. V was clipped by 3 bases and J by 7 bases, with 13 bases between them. CDR3 nucleotides: TGTGCCAGTAGTATGTCGGGGGGCCGACAGCCCCAGCATTTT. Its translation is CASSMSGGRQPQHF.

This clone was detected only once. The chain is built from TRBV2 and TRBJ1-5, with 9 positions matching TRBD1. The CDR3 length is 15 residues. CDR1 and CDR2 from the germline V gene are SNHLY and FYNNEI. Trimming at V came to 6 bases and at J to 4 bases, leaving 7 bases not matched to a gene. CDR3 protein: CASRYQTGGNQPQHF. The CDR3, as DNA: TGTGCCAGCAGATACCAGACAGGGGGTAATCAGCCCCAGCATTTT. Full variable domain (remainder filled in from reference TRBV2 and TRBJ1-5): EPEVTQTPSHQVTQMGQEVILRCVPISNHLYFYWYRQILGQKVEFLVSFYNNEISEKSEIFDDQFSVERPDGSNFTLKIRSTKLEDSAMYFCASRYQTGGNQPQHFGDGTRLSIL.

This chain uses TRBV6-5 with TRBJ2-3; D not certain. Germline V gene sequence: CDR1 MNHEY, CDR2 SVGAGI. Trimming removed 6 bases at V and 0 bases at J, with 13 bases between. The CDR3 is 15 residues long. The CDR3 DNA follows: TGTGCCAGCAGCCTCTCTGGGTTTAGCACAGATACGCAGTATTTT. Its protein product is CASSLSGFSTDTQYF.

V is TRBV4-3 and J is TRBJ2-3; D is undetermined. There are 14 residues in the CDR3. The germline V gene has CDR1 LGHNA and CDR2 YSLEER. V shed 3 bases and J shed 2 bases, with 9 bases lying between them. The CDR3 region is CASSQLGNTDTQYF. The DNA of the CDR3 is TGCGCCAGCAGCCAGTTGGGAAACACAGATACGCAGTATTTT.

The V call is TRBV4-3, the J call TRBJ2-7, with 15 bases lining up with TRBD2. J gave up 4 bases and V 1 base, and 8 bases lay outside the gene matches. The CDR3 loop spans 18 amino acids. Germline V gene lookup returns CDR1 LGHNA and CDR2 YSLEER. The CDR3 reads CASSQGAGGTSGRYEQYF. The CDR3 DNA reads as TGCGCCAGCAGCCAAGGAGCAGGAGGGACTAGCGGGAGGTACGAGCAGTACTTC.

The chain recombines TRBV5-1 with TRBJ2-2; 9 bases are shared with TRBD1. This CDR3 region has 14 residues. Germline V gives CDR1 SGHRS, CDR2 YFSETQ. J gave up 1 base and V 5 bases, and 0 bases lay outside the gene matches. The CDR3 protein is CASRGQGNTGELFF. In DNA form, the CDR3 reads TGCGCCAGCAGGGGACAGGGGAACACCGGGGAGCTGTTTTTT.

The chain uses TRBV4-2 and TRBJ1-1; no firm D call. The V and J ends lost 2 bases and 1 base respectively, with 2 bases between them. Germline V CDR1 and CDR2: LGHNA, YNFKEQ. This CDR3 has 12 amino acids. CDR3 coding DNA: TGTGCCAGCAGCCAACCGAACACTGAAGCTTTCTTT. It translates to CASSQPNTEAFF.

This clone was counted between two and nine times. V and J are TRBV19 and TRBJ1-5, with a possible D match to TRBD1 (6 bases). Germline V gene sequence: CDR1 LNHDA, CDR2 SQIVND (reference sequence). V was trimmed by 3 bases and J by 4 bases, leaving 16 bases between them. This CDR3 is built from 16 residues. CDR3 protein: CASSIYRGASNQPQHF. CDR3 nucleotides: TGTGCCAGTAGTATCTACCGGGGGGCGAGTAATCAGCCCCAGCATTTT.

The rearrangement joins TRBV5-1 to TRBJ1-5; the D gene is possibly TRBD1 (5 bases). V was pared by 3 bases and J by 0 bases, with 16 bases between. Looked up from germline, CDR1 is SGHRS and CDR2 is YFSETQ. The CDR3 loop spans 17 amino acids. The CDR3 DNA reads TGCGCCAGCAGCTCCTTGGGGCAGAGATATAGCAATCAGCCCCAGCATTTT. Protein sequence: CASSSLGQRYSNQPQHF.

J is TRBJ1-2 and V is TRBV11-2; 9 bases are a match to TRBD1. Unmatched junction bases numbered 9, after V lost 5 bases and J lost 8 bases. Germline values: CDR1 SGHAT, CDR2 FQNNGV. The CDR3 is made up of 14 amino acids. As DNA, the CDR3 is TGTGCCAGCAGCGCCATACAGGGGGCGGTCGGCTACACCTTC. Its protein product is CASSAIQGAVGYTF.